This TCR beta chain was identified in a study of CD8+ T cells in alopecia areata. Comment on this clone: Its specificity is unknown.

This CDR3 spans 13 amino acids. Germline values: CDR1 SQVTM, CDR2 ANQGSEA. V lost 3 bases and J 5 bases, leaving 14 bases between the germline ends. Extraction and reverse transcription of RNA yielded cDNA as the sequencing template. Using immunoSEQ multiplex PCR, the repertoire was profiled, and TCRdb retains in-frame clones only, with some absent. The sample lists 120,000 to 150,000 clones; around 47% were seen once. Study outcomes and limitations: Scalp lesions, especially in alopecia totalis/universalis, had higher clonality than normal scalp.

Sequencing was performed on CD4+ T cells sorted from blood. The clonotype comes from a human donor with alopecia areata. J is TRBJ2-7 and V is TRBV29-1; possibly TRBD2 for D (6 bases). CDR3 nucleotide sequence: TGCAGCGTTGAGGCTCAGGCGGGGAACGAGCAGTACTTC. It is translated as CSVEAQAGNEQYF.